This T cell receptor beta chain was documented in a study of T cell repertoires in cytomegalovirus infection. Study at large: From public TCR beta signatures came an indication of both CMV infection and matching HLA type. General study points: The ex vivo response was dominated by HLA-C-restricted CMV-specific TCR beta clonotypes. Using cumulative public TCR beta family frequency, the authors identified those who carried CMV together with the relevant HLA.

TCRdb redid the calling of the reads with MiXCR, one entry per CDR3 protein. The table shows some 500,000 distinct CDR3 sequences, with about 33% occurring only once. Germline CDR1 is LNHNV and CDR2 is YYDKDF (reference sequence). The CDR3 runs 16 residues. V dropped 0 bases and J dropped 8 bases, with 19 bases sitting between them. This clonotype was seen repeatedly, ten times or more. Its antigen is still unknown. This clonotype was sampled from a human donor in good health (CMV status not recorded). Some clones in this sample may be carry-over from other donors' samples. The specimen comprised cultured PBMCs, sampled from culture after CMV antigen stimulation. This chain connects TRBV15 to TRBJ1-2; D gene uncertain. CDR3 sequence reads: CATSRDRGHQGGGYTF. The CDR3 nucleotides read TGTGCCACCAGCAGAGATCGAGGGCACCAAGGAGGAGGCTACACCTTC. The full variable domain, completed using reference TRBV15 and TRBJ1-2, is DAMVIQNPRYQVTQFGKPVTLSCSQTLNHNVMYWYQQKSSQAPKLLFHYYDKDFNNEADTPDNFQSRRPNTSFCFLDIRSPGLGDTAMYLCATSRDRGHQGGGYTFGSGTRLTVV.